The clone carrying this T cell receptor beta chain was counted between two and nine times. Construction of the TCRbeta library involved unique molecular identifiers. TCRdb independently ran MiXCR on the PCR reads; one entry per CDR3 protein. This sample has around 200,000 distinct CDR3 sequences, with roughly 9.1% found just once. This CDR3 is 17 amino acids long. V lost 0 bases and J lost 5, with 16 bases in between. Germline loops: CDR1 ENHRY, CDR2 SYGVKD. This record belongs to a study of T-cell reconstitution after alpha-beta-depleted transplantation in children. The chain joins TRBV10-3 to TRBJ2-2; possibly TRBD2 for D (6 bases). Sequences were derived from PBMCs, mostly from graft donor cells, sampled 360 days after TCRalphabeta/CD19-depleted stem cell transplant. This receptor was identified in a male patient between 2 and 15 years old who had a stem cell transplant for acute myeloid leukemia, so the T cells may come from the graft donor. This CDR3 reads CAISESVGGSATGELFF. Here the CDR3 DNA reads TGTGCCATCAGTGAGTCCGTGGGGGGATCCGCAACCGGGGAGCTGTTTTTT.